Listed here are 30 T cell receptor beta chains from one sample, sequenced in a study of T cell responses to AZD1222 COVID-19 vaccine. TCRdb keeps only in-frame clones here, not all; method: immunoSEQ multiplex PCR. The repertoire holds about 110,000 clones, more than 75% seen once, with roughly a tenth in the top ten. Sequencing was performed on peripheral blood, taken on day 0 of AZD1222 vaccination. Every receptor here comes from an adult in good health.

V usage is TRBV19 and J usage is TRBJ2-7; no definite D call. There are 11 residues in the CDR3. V was pared by 6 bases and J by 3 bases, with 6 bases between. Germline V gene data show CDR1 as LNHDA and CDR2 as SQIVND (reference sequence). The CDR3 reads CASRGNYEQYF. The CDR3, as DNA: TGTGCCAGTAGGGGGAACTACGAGCAGTACTTC.

The gene calls are TRBV5-1 and TRBJ2-5; the D call may be TRBD1 or TRBD2 (5 bases each). Germline loops: CDR1 SGHRS, CDR2 YFSETQ. V lost 4 bases and J 0 bases, leaving 10 bases between the germline ends. The CDR3 has 14 residues. The CDR3 is CASSGGQNQETQYF. The CDR3 region has the DNA TGCGCCAGCAGCGGAGGACAAAACCAAGAGACCCAGTACTTC.

The chain recombines TRBV7-2 with TRBJ2-3, with D maybe TRBD2 (7 bases). Germline V gives CDR1 SGHTA, CDR2 FQGNSA. The V and J ends lost 4 bases and 4 bases respectively, with 21 bases between them. This CDR3 has 17 residues. CDR3 residues: CASSYQQRGGGPDTQYF. The CDR3 nucleotides read TGTGCCAGCAGCTACCAGCAGCGGGGAGGGGGGCCAGATACGCAGTATTTT.

The rearrangement uses TRBV28 and TRBJ2-2; 9 nucleotides match TRBD1. Germline V CDR1 and CDR2: MDHEN, SYDVKM. The length of the CDR3 is 16 residues. The trim removed 5 bases at V and 3 bases at J, leaving 7 bases unmatched. The CDR3 sequence is CASSLWTGVDTGELFF. CDR3 bases: TGTGCCAGCAGTCTTTGGACAGGGGTGGACACCGGGGAGCTGTTTTTT.

V is TRBV4-1 and J is TRBJ2-3; 7 bases map to TRBD1. The V gene end was trimmed by 1 base and the J gene end by 4 bases; junction bases not matched to a gene: 8. From germline, CDR1 is MGHRA and CDR2 YSYEKL. The CDR3 length is 16 residues. The CDR3 here is CASSQAGNRGADTQYF. The CDR3 DNA reads TGCGCCAGCAGCCAAGCGGGGAACAGGGGCGCAGATACGCAGTATTTT.

The CDR3 DNA reads TGTGCCAGCAGCGTAGGGGGGGCAGACACAGATACGCAGTATTTT. Translation gives CASSVGGADTDTQYF. The chain carries TRBV9 and TRBJ2-3, with D perhaps assigned TRBD1 or TRBD2 (6 bases each). Trimming pared 0 bases from V and 2 bases from J, leaving 10 bases between. CDR1 is SGDLS and CDR2 is YYNGEE in the germline V gene. The CDR3 has 15 residues.

The chain joins TRBV5-1 to TRBJ2-3; 9 bases line up with TRBD2. Losses at the gene ends were 4 bases for V and 3 bases for J; bases not matched to a gene: 15. Germline V gene lookup returns CDR1 SGHRS and CDR2 YFSETQ. This CDR3 region has 18 residues. Here the CDR3 DNA reads TGCGCCAGCAGCCCGCTGGCGGGGGGGCCGGTTTCGACAGATACGCAGTATTTT. Its protein product is CASSPLAGGPVSTDTQYF.

The CDR3 sequence: CASSPQFSGRRNIQYF. For the CDR3, the DNA is TGTGCCAGCAGCCCCCAGTTCAGCGGGAGACGGAACATTCAGTACTTC. The V gene is TRBV7-8, the J gene TRBJ2-4, with 8 bases identical to TRBD2. The CDR3 totals 16 residues. Germline CDR1 is SGHVS and CDR2 is FQNEAQ. Trimming removed 5 bases from V and 7 bases from J; junction bases left unmatched: 13.

V gene TRBV6-2 or TRBV6-3 combines with J gene TRBJ2-4, with TRBD1 as a possible D gene (5 bases). Germline loops: CDR1 MNHEY, CDR2 SVGEGT. The CDR3 length is 16 residues. V dropped 6 bases and J dropped 3 bases, with 18 bases sitting between them. DNA of the CDR3: TGTGCCAGCAGCCATACCCGACAGTTCGGCAAAAACATTCAGTACTTC. This translates into CASSHTRQFGKNIQYF.

V is TRBV30 and J is TRBJ1-1; no clear D. The V gene lost 1 base and the J gene lost 5 bases, with 14 bases spanning the gap. Germline CDR1 reads GTSNPN; CDR2 reads SVGIG (reference sequence). The CDR3 sequence is 14 residues long. CDR3 protein: CAWSGVSAGTEAFF. CDR3 DNA: TGTGCCTGGAGTGGGGTCTCCGCGGGGACTGAAGCTTTCTTT.

The rearrangement uses TRBV19 and TRBJ1-2, with TRBD1 identical over 7 bases. V dropped 4 bases and J dropped 8; count of bases not matched to a gene: 19. The CDR3 totals 17 residues. Germline V lookup: CDR1 LNHDA, CDR2 SQIVND (reference sequence). The CDR3 DNA is TGTGCCAGTAGTAGATCCCGGGACAGCGGACGAGCAGGGGGCTACACCTTC. Its translation is CASSRSRDSGRAGGYTF.

This clone occurred once. The rearrangement joins TRBV28 to TRBJ1-1, with 7 bases identical to TRBD1. V shed 11 bases, J shed 0 bases, and the junction held 6 bases outside the gene matches. Germline-derived CDR1 and CDR2 are MDHEN and SYDVKM. The CDR3 runs 13 residues. This chain's CDR3 is CAGRTGLNTEAFF. In DNA, the CDR3 is TGTGCCGGTAGGACAGGCTTGAACACTGAAGCTTTCTTT.

The V call is TRBV11-3, the J call TRBJ1-3; D uncertain. The CDR3 loop spans 13 amino acids. Trimming shortened V by 3 bases and J by 0 bases, and 3 bases separated the two germline ends. Germline V gives CDR1 SGHNT, CDR2 YENEEA. The CDR3 protein is CASSFSSGNTIYF. The DNA for the CDR3 is TGTGCCAGCAGCTTTAGCTCTGGAAACACCATATATTTT. The full variable domain, with the rest looked up from reference TRBV11-3 and TRBJ1-3, is EAGVVQSPRYKIIEKKQPVAFWCNPISGHNTLYWYLQNLGQGPELLIRYENEEAVDDSQLPKDRFSAERLKGVDSTLKIQPAELGDSAVYLCASSFSSGNTIYFGEGSWLTVV.

J is TRBJ2-7 and V is TRBV24-1, with TRBD2 matching over 8 bases. The CDR3 runs 13 residues. V lost 5 bases to trimming and J lost 6 bases; unmatched junction nucleotides: 5. The germline V gene encodes CDR1 KGHDR and CDR2 SFDVKD. As DNA, the CDR3 is TGTGCCACCAGTGGATCCGGGGGGGGCGAGCAGTACTTC. This codes for CATSGSGGGEQYF.

V usage is TRBV7-8 and J usage is TRBJ2-7; D perhaps matches TRBD2 (5 bases). This CDR3 has 15 residues. Germline V CDR1 and CDR2: SGHVS, FQNEAQ. V was clipped by 0 bases and J by 4 bases, with 13 bases between them. In nucleotides, the CDR3 is TGTGCCAGCAGCTTAGCGGTGTTAGGAGGTTACGAGCAGTACTTC. Translated, it gives CASSLAVLGGYEQYF.

The chain employs TRBV21-1 and TRBJ2-1; the DNA was not used to check the table's D call, TRBD1. TRBV21-1 is assigned pseudogene status. The CDR3 is 15 amino acids. The CDR3 DNA follows: TGTGCCACCAGACAGGATACAAAACTTAACAATGAGCAGTTCTTC. Its protein product is CATRQDTKLNNEQFF.

The chain recombines TRBV6-5 with TRBJ2-7; unclear D gene. V was pared by 2 bases and J by 2 bases, with 10 bases between. The CDR3 has 14 residues. Germline loops: CDR1 MNHEY, CDR2 SVGAGI. The CDR3: CASSYVRWTYEQYF. The CDR3 DNA is TGTGCCAGCAGTTACGTACGGTGGACCTACGAGCAGTACTTC.

The V call is TRBV7-2, the J call TRBJ2-5; the match to TRBD1 covers 9 bases. Trimming at V came to 1 base and at J to 5 bases, leaving 8 bases not matched to a gene. Germline CDR1 and CDR2: SGHTA and FQGNSA. This CDR3 spans 16 amino acids. CDR3 DNA: TGTGCCAGCAGCTTAGGGAGGGACAGGGTACCGGAGACCCAGTACTTC. This gives the protein CASSLGRDRVPETQYF.

The chain joins TRBV30 to TRBJ2-1; TRBD2 matches 11 bases. This CDR3 region has 18 residues. The V segment lost 3 bases and the J segment 6 bases; nucleotides outside the gene matches: 16. The germline CDR1 and CDR2 sequences are GTSNPN and SVGIG (reference sequence). As DNA, the CDR3 is TGTGCCTGGAGACTAGCGGGGGCCTACACCCCCAGGGGCAATGAGCAGTTCTTC. Its translation is CAWRLAGAYTPRGNEQFF.

The CDR3 nucleotides are TGTGCCACCGGAGGGCGAACAGGGGCGGGGACCCAGTACTTC. Its protein is CATGGRTGAGTQYF. V is TRBV24-1 and J is TRBJ2-5, with TRBD1 as a possible D gene (7 bases). CDR1 KGHDR and CDR2 SFDVKD come from the germline V gene. CDR3 length: 14 amino acids. Trimming pared 9 bases from V and 7 bases from J, leaving 20 bases between.

V and J are TRBV6-2 or TRBV6-3 and TRBJ2-5; weak D call: TRBD2 (6 bases). Trimming took 2 bases from V and 3 from J, leaving 10 bases between them. The CDR3 spans 14 residues. The germline V gene has CDR1 MNHEY and CDR2 SVGEGT. The CDR3 loop reads CASSYTRREETQYF. CDR3 sequence (DNA): TGTGCCAGCAGTTACACCCGGAGGGAAGAGACCCAGTACTTC.

This clone was seen once. This chain connects TRBV28 to TRBJ1-4, with 11 positions matching TRBD1. V lost 5 bases and J lost 5; bases outside the gene matches: 13. Looked up from germline, CDR1 is MDHEN and CDR2 is SYDVKM. The CDR3 has 18 amino acids. The CDR3 bases are TGTGCCAGCAGTCCTGGATTAGGGACAGGGGGTGTCAATGAAAAACTGTTTTTT. Translation gives CASSPGLGTGGVNEKLFF.

V and J are TRBV11-2 and TRBJ2-1; 11 bases are a match to TRBD2. Per the germline V gene, CDR1 is SGHAT and CDR2 is FQNNGV. The CDR3 extends over 15 amino acids. The J segment lost 3 bases and the V segment lost 6 bases, leaving 4 bases of the junction unmatched. The CDR3: CASSYGTSGYNEQFF. The CDR3 coding sequence is TGTGCCAGCAGTTACGGGACTAGCGGCTACAATGAGCAGTTCTTC.

V is TRBV7-2 and J is TRBJ1-6, with D maybe TRBD1 (6 bases). V lost 3 bases and J 10 bases, leaving 13 bases between the germline ends. CDR1 is SGHTA, CDR2 FQGNSA, per germline. CDR3 length: 14 amino acids. Here the CDR3 reads CASSFAGGGSPLHF. CDR3 bases: TGTGCCAGCAGCTTTGCGGGGGGCGGATCACCCCTCCACTTT.

J is TRBJ1-6 and V is TRBV18; D is uncertain. The germline V and J ends were trimmed by 3 bases and 8 bases, with 14 bases remaining between them. Germline CDR1 KGHSH, CDR2 LQKENI. This CDR3 is built from 15 residues. The CDR3 protein is CASSPRSAADSPLHF. As DNA, the CDR3 is TGTGCCAGCTCACCGCGGTCAGCTGCAGATTCACCCCTCCACTTT.

This clone appeared a single time. The gene calls are TRBV11-2 and TRBJ2-7; unclear D gene. Germline V lookup: CDR1 SGHAT, CDR2 FQNNGV. Trimming removed 1 base at V and 2 bases at J, with 9 bases between. The CDR3 length is 14 residues. The CDR3 DNA sequence: TGTGCCAGCAGCTTAGGGGCCGGAACCTACGAGCAGTACTTC. Its protein product is CASSLGAGTYEQYF.

The gene calls are TRBV10-1 and TRBJ2-7, with D possibly being TRBD1 (6 bases). This CDR3 region has 14 residues. Germline V gene lookup returns CDR1 WNHNN and CDR2 SYGVQD (reference sequence). V lost 4 bases and J lost 3, with 13 bases in between. The CDR3 is CASSASRGRYEQYF. Here the CDR3 DNA reads TGCGCCAGCAGTGCTTCCAGGGGCCGCTACGAGCAGTACTTC.

V usage is TRBV28 and J usage is TRBJ2-7, with 7 positions matching TRBD1. The trim removed 3 bases at V and 1 base at J, leaving 12 bases unmatched. Germline-derived CDR1 and CDR2 are MDHEN and SYDVKM. CDR3 length: 17 residues. The CDR3 DNA is TGTGCCAGCAGTTTGGTACGGGGACAGTTAATTTCCTACGAGCAGTACTTC. Translated: CASSLVRGQLISYEQYF. Filled out from reference TRBV28 and TRBJ2-7, the complete variable domain reads DVKVTQSSRYLVKRTGEKVFLECVQDMDHENMFWYRQDPGLGLRLIYFSYDVKMKEKGDIPEGYSVSREKKERFSLILESASTNQTSMYLCASSLVRGQLISYEQYFGPGTRLTVT.

J is TRBJ2-3 and V is TRBV4-1; maybe TRBD1 (6 bases). V was cut by 1 base and J by 1 base, with 15 bases left in between. The CDR3 is 17 amino acids. Germline CDR1 and CDR2: MGHRA and YSYEKL. DNA of the CDR3: TGCGCCAGCAGCCAAGTGGGTCGACAGGTTGGCACAGATACGCAGTATTTT. This encodes CASSQVGRQVGTDTQYF.

The CDR3 nucleotides read TGTGCCAGCAGCTTAGAACCGGGGTTTTCCTACGAGCAGTACTTC. This translates into CASSLEPGFSYEQYF. The V and J genes are TRBV7-6 and TRBJ2-7, with D tentatively TRBD2 (5 bases). Germline CDR1 is SGHVS and CDR2 is FNYEAQ. V was cut by 1 base and J by 1 base, with 11 bases left in between. This CDR3 has 15 residues.